This T cell receptor (beta chain) was captured by sequencing in a study of identical twins. TCRdb redid the calling of the 5' RACE reads with MiXCR, one entry per CDR3 protein. The sample lists roughly 750,000 distinct CDR3 sequences, less than 25% occurring once. Germline V CDR1 and CDR2: SGHVS, FQNEAQ. V shed 2 bases and J shed 5 bases, with 9 bases lying between them. The CDR3 consists of 13 residues. This sample was shared with a second study, whose subject was T cells expressing NK-cell markers. That source notes: An anti-gamma-delta TCR antibody restricted sorting to alpha-beta TCR T cells in several experiments. Where several donors were concerned, these clonotypes also led the CD3+CD56-NKG2C+ fraction.

The receptor comes from a woman under 30 in good health. Sequenced input: PBMCs. The rearrangement joins TRBV7-8 to TRBJ1-1; D unresolved. CDR3 DNA sequence: TGTGCCAGCAGCTTAAACCCCAGGACTGAAGCTTTCTTT. Protein sequence: CASSLNPRTEAFF.